Reported below is one TCR beta chain. The antigen is undetermined. J was trimmed by 1 base and V by 0 bases; bases with no gene match: 4. CDR3 length: 16 residues. Germline V lookup: CDR1 ENHRY, CDR2 SYGVKD. Libraries were prepared by immunoSEQ multiplex PCR; TCRdb keeps only in-frame clonotypes and omits some of them. The top ten clones hold approximately 2.5% of a sample with about 120,000 clones, about 85% of them seen once. This sample was taken from a study of T cell responses to AZD1222 COVID-19 vaccine. Points from the study as a whole: Clonal diversity was possibly underestimated, and the donors were mostly white British, with more females. Researchers took repertoire samples only after the peak T cell response had come. Baseline antibody screening turned up just six seropositive AZD1222 recipients. Across the whole spike, CD4 TCRs peaked at regions 160-218 and 743-854.

The V gene is TRBV10-3, the J gene TRBJ2-7, with 9 nucleotides matching TRBD1. This clonotype was sampled from an adult who received the AZD1222 COVID-19 vaccine. The sample here was peripheral blood, taken 28 days after the second AZD1222 dose. Here the CDR3 reads CAISESRTGESYEQYF. Here the CDR3 DNA reads TGTGCCATCAGTGAGTCGAGGACAGGGGAGTCCTACGAGCAGTACTTC.